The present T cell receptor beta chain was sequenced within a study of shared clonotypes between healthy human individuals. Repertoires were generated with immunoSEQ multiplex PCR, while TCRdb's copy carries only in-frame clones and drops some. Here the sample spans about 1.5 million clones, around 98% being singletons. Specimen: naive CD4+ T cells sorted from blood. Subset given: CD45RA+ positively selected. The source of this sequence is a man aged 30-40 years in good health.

The CDR3 nucleotides read TGTGCCAGCAGCCTTAGCGGGAGAGGGTACGAGCAGTACTTC. Protein product: CASSLSGRGYEQYF. V and J are TRBV7-8 and TRBJ2-7, with 9 bases fitting TRBD2. CDR1 is SGHVS, CDR2 FQNEAQ, per germline. This CDR3 has 14 residues. J was trimmed by 4 bases and V by 5 bases; bases with no gene match: 6.